The T cell receptor (beta chain) described here comes from a study of blood T cell repertoires in COVID-19. For the study at large: Sites in the United States, Italy and Spain provided acute and convalescent COVID-19 samples. PBMCs, B-cell-depleted T cells, or T cells were the source of the cDNA or gDNA that made up the material.

Per the authors' pipeline: Researchers report that nucleated cell counts were estimated from reference gene primer amplification. Only in-frame clones appear in the TCRdb table, and some are missing; sequencing was by immunoSEQ multiplex PCR. Clone size and V and J calls were adopted from that table, with D and trimming inferred from the DNA. The top ten hold 6.2% of the sample, which has 40,000 to 50,000 clones, 89% seen once. Trimming removed 0 bases from V and 0 bases from J, with 9 bases in between. This CDR3 contains 17 residues. In germline, CDR1 is PRHDT, CDR2 FYEKMQ (reference sequence). The sample was peripheral blood. This receptor was identified in a human donor in a cohort sampled during active COVID-19. The genes are TRBV13 and TRBJ2-6; D gene ambiguous. CDR3 sequence (DNA): TGTGCCAGCAGCTTAGGGGTGCGTATCTCTGGGGCCAACGTCCTGACTTTC. Protein: CASSLGVRISGANVLTF.